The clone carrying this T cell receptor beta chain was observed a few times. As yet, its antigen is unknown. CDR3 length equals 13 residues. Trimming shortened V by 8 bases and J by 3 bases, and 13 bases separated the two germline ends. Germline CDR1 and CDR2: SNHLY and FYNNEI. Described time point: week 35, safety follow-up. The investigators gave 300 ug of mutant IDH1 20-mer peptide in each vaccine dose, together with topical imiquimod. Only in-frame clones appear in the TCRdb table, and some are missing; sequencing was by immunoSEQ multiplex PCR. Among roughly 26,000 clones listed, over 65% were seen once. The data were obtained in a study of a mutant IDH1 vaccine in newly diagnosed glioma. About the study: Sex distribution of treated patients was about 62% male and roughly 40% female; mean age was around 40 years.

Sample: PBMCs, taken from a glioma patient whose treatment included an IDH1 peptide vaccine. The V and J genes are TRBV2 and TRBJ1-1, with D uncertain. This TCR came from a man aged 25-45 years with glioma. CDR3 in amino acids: CASSRPVDTEAFF. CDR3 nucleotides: TGTGCCAGCTCAAGGCCAGTGGACACTGAAGCTTTCTTT.